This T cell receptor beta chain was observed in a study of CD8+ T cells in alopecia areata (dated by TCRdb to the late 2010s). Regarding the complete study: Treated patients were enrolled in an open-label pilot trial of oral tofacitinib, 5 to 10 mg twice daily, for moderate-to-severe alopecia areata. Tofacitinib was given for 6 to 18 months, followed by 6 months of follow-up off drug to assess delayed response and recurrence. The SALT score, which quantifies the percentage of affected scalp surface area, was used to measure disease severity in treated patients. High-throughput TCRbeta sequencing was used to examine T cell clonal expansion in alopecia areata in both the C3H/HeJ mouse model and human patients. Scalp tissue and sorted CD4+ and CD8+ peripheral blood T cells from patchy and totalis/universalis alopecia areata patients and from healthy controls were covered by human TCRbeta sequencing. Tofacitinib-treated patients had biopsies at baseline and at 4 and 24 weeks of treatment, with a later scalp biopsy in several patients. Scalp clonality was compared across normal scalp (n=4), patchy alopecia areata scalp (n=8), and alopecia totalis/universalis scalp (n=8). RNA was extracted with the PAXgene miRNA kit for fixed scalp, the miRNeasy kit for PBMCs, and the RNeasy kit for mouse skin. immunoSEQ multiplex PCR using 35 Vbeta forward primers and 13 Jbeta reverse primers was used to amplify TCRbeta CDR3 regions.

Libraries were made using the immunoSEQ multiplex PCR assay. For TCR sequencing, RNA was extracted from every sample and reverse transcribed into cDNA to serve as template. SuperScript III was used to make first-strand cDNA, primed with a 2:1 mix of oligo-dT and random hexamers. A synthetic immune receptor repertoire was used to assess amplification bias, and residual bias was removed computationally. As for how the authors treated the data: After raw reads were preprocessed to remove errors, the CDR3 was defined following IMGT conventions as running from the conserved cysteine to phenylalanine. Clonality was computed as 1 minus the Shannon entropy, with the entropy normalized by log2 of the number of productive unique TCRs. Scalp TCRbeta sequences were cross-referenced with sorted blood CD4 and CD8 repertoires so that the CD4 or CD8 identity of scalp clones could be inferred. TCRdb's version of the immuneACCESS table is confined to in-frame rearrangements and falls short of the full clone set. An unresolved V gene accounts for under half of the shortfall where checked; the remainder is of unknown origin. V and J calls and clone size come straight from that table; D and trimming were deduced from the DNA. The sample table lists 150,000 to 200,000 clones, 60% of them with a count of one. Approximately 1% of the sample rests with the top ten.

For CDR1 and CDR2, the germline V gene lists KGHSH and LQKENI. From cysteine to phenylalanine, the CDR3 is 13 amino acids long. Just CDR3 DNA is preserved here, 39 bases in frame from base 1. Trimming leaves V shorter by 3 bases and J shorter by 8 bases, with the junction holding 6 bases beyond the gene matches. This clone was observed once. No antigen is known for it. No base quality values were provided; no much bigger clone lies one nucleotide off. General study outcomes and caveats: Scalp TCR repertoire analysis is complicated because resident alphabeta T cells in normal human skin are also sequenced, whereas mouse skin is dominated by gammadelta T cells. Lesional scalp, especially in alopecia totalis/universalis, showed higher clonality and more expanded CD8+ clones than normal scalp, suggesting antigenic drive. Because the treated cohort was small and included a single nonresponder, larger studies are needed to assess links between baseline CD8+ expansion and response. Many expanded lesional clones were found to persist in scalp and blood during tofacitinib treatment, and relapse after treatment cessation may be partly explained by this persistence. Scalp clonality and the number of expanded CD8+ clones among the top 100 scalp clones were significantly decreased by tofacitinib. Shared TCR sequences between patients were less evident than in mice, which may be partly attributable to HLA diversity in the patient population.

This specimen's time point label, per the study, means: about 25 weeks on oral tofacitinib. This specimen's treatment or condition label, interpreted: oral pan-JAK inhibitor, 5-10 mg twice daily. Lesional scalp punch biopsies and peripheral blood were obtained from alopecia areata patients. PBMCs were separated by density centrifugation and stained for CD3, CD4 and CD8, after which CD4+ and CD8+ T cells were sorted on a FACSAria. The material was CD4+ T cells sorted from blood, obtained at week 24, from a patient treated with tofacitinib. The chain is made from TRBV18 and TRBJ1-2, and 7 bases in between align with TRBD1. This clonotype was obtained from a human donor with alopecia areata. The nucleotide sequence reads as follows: TGTGCCAGCTCACCGAACTCAGGGGGAGGCTACACCTTC. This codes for CASSPNSGGGYTF. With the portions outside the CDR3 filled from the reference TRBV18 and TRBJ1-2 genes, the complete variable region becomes NAGVMQNPRHLVRRRGQEARLRCSPMKGHSHVYWYRQLPEEGLKFMVYLQKENIIDESGMPKERFSAEFPKEGPSILRIQQVVRGDSAAYFCASSPNSGGGYTFGSGTRLTVV.